Listed here are 13 T cell receptor beta chains from one sample, sequenced in a study of cytomegalovirus exposure and HLA in healthy donors. Amplification used 60 Vbeta primers and 13 Jbeta primers. TCRdb's copy holds only in-frame clones and misses some; the assay was immunoSEQ multiplex PCR. The sample records over 150,000 clones, around four fifths being singletons. Sequences were obtained from PBMCs. These receptors originate from a woman aged 60-70 years in good health and CMV-seropositive.

J is TRBJ2-1 and V is TRBV14, with 8 bases fitting TRBD2. The CDR3 runs to 16 residues. CDR1 and CDR2 from the germline V gene are SGHDN and FVKESK. Trimming took 4 bases from V and 7 from J; bases not matched to a gene: 12. CDR3 protein: CASSPLRAGGLNEQFF. CDR3 DNA sequence: TGTGCCAGCAGCCCCTTAAGGGCGGGGGGACTGAATGAGCAGTTCTTC.

The chain recombines TRBV5-1 with TRBJ2-5; 7 positions match TRBD1. The germline CDR1 and CDR2 sequences are SGHRS and YFSETQ. With 4 bases clipped from V and 3 bases from J, the junction kept 3 bases outside the gene matches. This CDR3 comprises 13 residues. CDR3 DNA sequence: TGCGCCAGCAGCCTCGGGACAGAAGAGACCCAGTACTTC. It yields the protein CASSLGTEETQYF.

This chain joins TRBV10-3 and TRBJ2-3; 8 bases match TRBD2. V was clipped by 5 bases and J by 2 bases; unmatched bases: 9. This CDR3 is 16 amino acids long. The germline gives CDR1 ENHRY, CDR2 SYGVKD. The CDR3 is CAISKDGLASTDTQYF. The CDR3 DNA sequence: TGTGCCATCAGTAAGGACGGACTAGCATCCACAGATACGCAGTATTTT.

The CDR3 DNA is TGTGCCTGGAGTCGTCCCGGGACAGTGGCCAATCAGCCCCAGCATTTT. It codes for CAWSRPGTVANQPQHF. This sequence joins TRBV30 and TRBJ1-5; 7 nucleotides agree with TRBD1. Trimming at V came to 2 bases and at J to 3 bases, leaving 10 bases not matched to a gene. This CDR3 contains 16 residues. Germline V lookup: CDR1 GTSNPN, CDR2 SVGIG (reference sequence).

The V and J genes are TRBV12-5 and TRBJ2-2, with TRBD1 identical over 8 bases. CDR1 and CDR2 from the germline V gene are LGHNT and FRNRAP. The CDR3 is made up of 17 amino acids. V lost 3 bases and J lost 4; bases outside the gene matches: 10. CDR3: CASGLSGGQGSTGELFF. The CDR3 DNA follows: TGTGCTAGTGGTTTATCGGGCGGACAGGGTAGCACCGGGGAGCTGTTTTTT.

The V and J genes are TRBV5-6 and TRBJ2-6; D is unclear. Germline assignment: CDR1 SGHDT and CDR2 YYEEEE. The CDR3 runs to 14 residues. V lost 3 bases, J lost 2 bases, and 6 bases lay in between. The CDR3 is CASSSLTGANVLTF. DNA for the CDR3: TGTGCCAGCAGCTCGCTAACTGGGGCCAACGTCCTGACTTTC.

The V gene is TRBV18, the J gene TRBJ2-7; TRBD1 agrees at 11 bases. The CDR3 is made up of 13 amino acids. The V gene end was trimmed by 3 bases and the J gene end by 9 bases; junction bases not matched to a gene: 4. Germline V lookup: CDR1 KGHSH, CDR2 LQKENI. The chain's CDR3 is CASSPGQGVVQYF. CDR3 sequence (DNA): TGTGCCAGCTCACCGGGACAGGGGGTAGTGCAGTACTTC. The variable domain in full, with the rest retrieved from reference TRBV18 and TRBJ2-7, is NAGVMQNPRHLVRRRGQEARLRCSPMKGHSHVYWYRQLPEEGLKFMVYLQKENIIDESGMPKERFSAEFPKEGPSILRIQQVVRGDSAAYFCASSPGQGVVQYFGPGTRLTVT.

J is TRBJ2-1 and V is TRBV28; D perhaps matches TRBD2 (5 bases). This CDR3 has 14 amino acids. Germline V gene lookup returns CDR1 MDHEN and CDR2 SYDVKM. The ends were cut back, 3 bases at V and 4 bases at J, with 10 bases in the middle. The chain's CDR3 is CASSFREKYNEQFF. The CDR3 DNA reads TGTGCCAGCAGTTTCCGGGAAAAGTACAATGAGCAGTTCTTC.

The chain combines TRBV7-3 with TRBJ1-1, with 7 bases fitting TRBD1. Trimming cost V 5 bases and J 1 base; bases outside gene matches: 4. This CDR3 contains 14 residues. Germline CDR1 and CDR2: SGHTA and FQGTGA. CDR3 loop: CASSTQGGNTEAFF. Written as DNA, the CDR3 is TGTGCCAGCAGCACTCAGGGGGGGAACACTGAAGCTTTCTTT.

The chain carries TRBV10-3 and TRBJ2-1; 10 positions agree with TRBD1. The CDR3 is 18 amino acids. The V gene end was trimmed by 3 bases and the J gene end by 5 bases; junction bases not matched to a gene: 13. CDR1 is ENHRY and CDR2 is SYGVKD in the germline V gene. DNA of the CDR3: TGTGCCATCAGTGACGCCGGCGACAGGGGGCGAAAAAACAATGAGCAGTTCTTC. It is translated as CAISDAGDRGRKNNEQFF.

The chain recombines TRBV14 with TRBJ1-1, with D tentatively TRBD1 (6 bases). The V end lost 1 base, the J end lost 7 bases, and 13 bases lay between the germline ends. CDR1 and CDR2 from the germline V gene are SGHDN and FVKESK. The CDR3 is 14 residues long. The CDR3 coding sequence is TGTGCCAGCAGCCAAGCTCAGGGGCCCCGTGAAGCTTTCTTT. The encoded protein is CASSQAQGPREAFF. Drawing the rest from reference TRBV14 and TRBJ1-1, the complete variable domain is EAGVTQFPSHSVIEKGQTVTLRCDPISGHDNLYWYRRVMGKEIKFLLHFVKESKQDESGMPNNRFLAERTGGTYSTLKVQPAELEDSGVYFCASSQAQGPREAFFGQGTRLTVV.

The chain couples TRBV5-8 to TRBJ2-5, with 10 positions matching TRBD1. TRBJ2-7 explains the end of the DNA better; the J call may be wrong. Germline CDR1 reads SGHTS; CDR2 reads YDEGEE. The CDR3 loop spans 15 amino acids. This chain's CDR3 is CASSIDRGRRYEQYF. CDR3 in DNA: TGTGCCAGCAGCATCGACAGGGGGCGCCGGTACGAGCAGTACTTC.

Notes on this clone: Other DNA sequences in the sample encode the same CDR3. The V gene is TRBV23-1, the J gene TRBJ1-4; 7 bases are a match to TRBD1. TRBV23-1 is labeled an ORF, and its function is uncertain. V shed 4 bases, J shed 8 bases, and the junction held 13 bases outside the gene matches. The CDR3 has 16 amino acids. CDR3 bases: TGCGCCAGCAGTCCCTTCACCGGGACAGTTAACGAAAAACTGTTTTTT. It translates to CASSPFTGTVNEKLFF.